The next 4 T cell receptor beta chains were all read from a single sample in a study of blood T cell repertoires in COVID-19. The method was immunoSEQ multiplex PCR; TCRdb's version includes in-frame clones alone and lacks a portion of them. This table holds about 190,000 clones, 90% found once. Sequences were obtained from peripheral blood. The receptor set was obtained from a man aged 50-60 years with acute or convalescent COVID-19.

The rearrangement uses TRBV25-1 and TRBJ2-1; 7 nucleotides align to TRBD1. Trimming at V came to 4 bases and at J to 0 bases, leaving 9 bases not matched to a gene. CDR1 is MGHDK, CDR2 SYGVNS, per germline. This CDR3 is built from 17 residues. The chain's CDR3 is CASSGLGTESSYNEQFF. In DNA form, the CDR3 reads TGTGCCAGCAGTGGCCTAGGGACAGAAAGCTCCTACAATGAGCAGTTCTTC. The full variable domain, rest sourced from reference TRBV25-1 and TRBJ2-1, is EADIYQTPRYLVIGTGKKITLECSQTMGHDKMYWYQQDPGMELHLIHYSYGVNSTEKGDLSSESTVSRIRTEHFPLTLESARPSHTSQYLCASSGLGTESSYNEQFFGPGTRLTVL.

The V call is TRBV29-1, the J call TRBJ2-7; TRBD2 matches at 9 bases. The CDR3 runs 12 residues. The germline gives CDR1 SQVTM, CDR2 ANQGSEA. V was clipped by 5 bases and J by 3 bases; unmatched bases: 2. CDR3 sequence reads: CSVRTSDYEQYV. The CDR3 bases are TGCAGCGTTCGGACTAGCGACTACGAGCAGTACGTC.

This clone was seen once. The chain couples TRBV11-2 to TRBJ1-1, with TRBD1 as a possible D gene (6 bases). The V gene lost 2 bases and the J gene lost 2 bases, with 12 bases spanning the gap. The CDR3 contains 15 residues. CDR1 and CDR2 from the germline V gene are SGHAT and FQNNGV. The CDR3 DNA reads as TGTGCCAGCAGCTTAATGGGGGCCCACAACACTGAAGCTTTCTTT. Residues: CASSLMGAHNTEAFF.

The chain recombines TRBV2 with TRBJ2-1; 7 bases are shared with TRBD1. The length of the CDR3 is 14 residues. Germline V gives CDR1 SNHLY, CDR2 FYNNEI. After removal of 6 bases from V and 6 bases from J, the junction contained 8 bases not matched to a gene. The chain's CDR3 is CASSLGQRPNEQFF. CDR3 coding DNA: TGTGCCAGCAGCCTGGGACAGAGACCCAATGAGCAGTTCTTC.